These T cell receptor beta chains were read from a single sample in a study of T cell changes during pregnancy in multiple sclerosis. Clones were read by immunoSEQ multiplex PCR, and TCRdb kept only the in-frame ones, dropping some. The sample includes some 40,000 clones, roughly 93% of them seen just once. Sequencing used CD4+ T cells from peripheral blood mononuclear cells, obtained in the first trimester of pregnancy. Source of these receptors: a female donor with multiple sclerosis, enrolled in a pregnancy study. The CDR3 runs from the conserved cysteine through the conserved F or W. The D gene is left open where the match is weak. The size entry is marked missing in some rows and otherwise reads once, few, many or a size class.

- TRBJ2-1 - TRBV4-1 CASSQDGAVRLVGEQFF TGCGCCAGCAGCCAAGATGGGGCGGTCCGGCTTGTGGGTGAGCAGTTCTTC
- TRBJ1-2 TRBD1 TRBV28 CASSATGHVVYGYTF TGTGCCAGCAGTGCGACAGGGCACGTCGTCTATGGCTACACCTTC
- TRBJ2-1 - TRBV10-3 CAISGLNGLTSYNEQFF TGTGCCATCAGTGGACTGAACGGTTTAACATCCTACAATGAGCAGTTCTTC
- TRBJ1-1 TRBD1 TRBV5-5 CASSLGTGKAFF TGTGCCAGCAGCTTGGGGACAGGGAAGGCTTTCTTT
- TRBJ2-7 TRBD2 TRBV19 CASSIRQSGNEQYF TGTGCCAGTAGTATACGGCAAAGCGGGAACGAGCAGTACTTC
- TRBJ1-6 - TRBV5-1 CASGIGGRDVSPLHF TGCGCCAGCGGTATCGGGGGACGGGATGTTTCACCCCTCCACTTT
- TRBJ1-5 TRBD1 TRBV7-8 CASSINSGTGSHQPQHF TGTGCCAGCAGCATAAATTCCGGGACAGGGTCACATCAGCCCCAGCATTTT
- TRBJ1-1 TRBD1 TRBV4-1 CASSSEGDRERRTEAFF TGCGCCAGCAGCTCCGAGGGCGACAGGGAGAGGAGGACTGAAGCTTTCTTT
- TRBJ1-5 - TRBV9 CASSPRTQGHSQPQHF TGTGCCAGCAGCCCTAGAACTCAGGGGCATAGTCAGCCCCAGCATTTT
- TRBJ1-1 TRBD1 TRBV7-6 CASSSRQGSMNTEAFF TGTGCCAGCAGCTCGCGACAGGGGAGCATGAACACTGAAGCTTTCTTT
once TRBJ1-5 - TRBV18 CASSRPGHRGNQPQHF TGTGCCAGCTCACGACCAGGACATAGGGGCAATCAGCCCCAGCATTTT
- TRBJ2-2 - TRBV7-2 CASSVTRAGELFF TGTGCCAGCAGCGTGACTAGAGCGGGGGAGCTGTTTTTT
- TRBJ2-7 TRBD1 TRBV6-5 CASSRTGLIYEQYF TGTGCCAGCTCGCGGACAGGGTTAATCTACGAGCAGTACTTC
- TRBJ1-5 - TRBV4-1 CASSQDGTNQPQHF TGCGCCAGCAGCCAAGATGGGACAAATCAGCCCCAGCATTTT
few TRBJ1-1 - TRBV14 CASSQDMDNSEAFF TGTGCCAGCAGCCAAGACATGGACAACTCTGAAGCTTTCTTT
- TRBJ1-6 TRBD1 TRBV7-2 CASSTAQGAQSPLHF TGTGCCAGCAGCACAGCCCAGGGGGCGCAGTCACCCCTCCACTTT